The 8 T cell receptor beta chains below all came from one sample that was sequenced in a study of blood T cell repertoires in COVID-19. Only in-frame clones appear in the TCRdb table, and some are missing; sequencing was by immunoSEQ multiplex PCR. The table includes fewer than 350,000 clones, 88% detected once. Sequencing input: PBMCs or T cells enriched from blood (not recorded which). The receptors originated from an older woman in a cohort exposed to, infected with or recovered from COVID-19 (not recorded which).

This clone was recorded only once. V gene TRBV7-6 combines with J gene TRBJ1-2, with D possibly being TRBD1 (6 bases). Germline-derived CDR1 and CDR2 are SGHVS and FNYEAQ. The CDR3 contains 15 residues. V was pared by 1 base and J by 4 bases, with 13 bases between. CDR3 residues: CASSLGPTGTYGYTF. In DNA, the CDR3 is TGTGCCAGCAGCTTAGGCCCTACAGGGACCTATGGCTACACCTTC.

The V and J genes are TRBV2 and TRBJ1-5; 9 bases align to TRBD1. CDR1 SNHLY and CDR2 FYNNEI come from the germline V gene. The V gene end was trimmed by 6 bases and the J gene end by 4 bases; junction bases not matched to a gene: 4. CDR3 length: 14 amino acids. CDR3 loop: CASRRGQGNQPQHF. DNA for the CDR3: TGTGCCAGCAGGCGGGGACAGGGAAATCAGCCCCAGCATTTT.

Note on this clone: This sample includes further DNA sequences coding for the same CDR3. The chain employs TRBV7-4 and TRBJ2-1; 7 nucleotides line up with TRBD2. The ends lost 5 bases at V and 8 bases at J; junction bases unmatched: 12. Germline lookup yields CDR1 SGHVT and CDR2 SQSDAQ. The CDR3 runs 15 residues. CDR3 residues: CASSKKASGSYEQFF. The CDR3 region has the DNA TGTGCCAGCAGCAAAAAAGCTAGCGGAAGCTATGAGCAGTTCTTC.

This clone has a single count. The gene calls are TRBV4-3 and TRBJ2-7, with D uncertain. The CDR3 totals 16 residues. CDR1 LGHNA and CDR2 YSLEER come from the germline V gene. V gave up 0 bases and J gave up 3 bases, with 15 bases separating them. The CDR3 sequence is CASSQEGHGWVYEQYF. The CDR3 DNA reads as TGCGCCAGCAGCCAAGAAGGCCACGGGTGGGTCTACGAGCAGTACTTC.

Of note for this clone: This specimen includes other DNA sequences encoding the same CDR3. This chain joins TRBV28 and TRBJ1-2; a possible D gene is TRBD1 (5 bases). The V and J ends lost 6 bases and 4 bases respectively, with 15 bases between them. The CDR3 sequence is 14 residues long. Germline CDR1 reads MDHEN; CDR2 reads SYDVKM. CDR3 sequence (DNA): TGTGCCAGCAGCCTCGCCAGGGTTATCTATGGCTACACCTTC. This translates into CASSLARVIYGYTF.

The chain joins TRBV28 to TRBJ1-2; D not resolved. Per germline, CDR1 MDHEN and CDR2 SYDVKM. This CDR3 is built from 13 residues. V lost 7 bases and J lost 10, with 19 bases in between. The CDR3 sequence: CASTLEQRALYTF. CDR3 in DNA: TGTGCCAGCACCCTCGAGCAGAGGGCCCTCTACACCTTC.

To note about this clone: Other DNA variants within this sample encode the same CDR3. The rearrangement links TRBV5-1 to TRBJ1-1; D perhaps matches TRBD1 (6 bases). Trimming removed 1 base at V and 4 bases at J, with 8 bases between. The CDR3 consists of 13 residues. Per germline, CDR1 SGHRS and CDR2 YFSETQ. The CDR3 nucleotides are TGCGCCAGCAGCTTGTTAGGGGGCACTGAAGCTTTCTTT. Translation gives CASSLLGGTEAFF.

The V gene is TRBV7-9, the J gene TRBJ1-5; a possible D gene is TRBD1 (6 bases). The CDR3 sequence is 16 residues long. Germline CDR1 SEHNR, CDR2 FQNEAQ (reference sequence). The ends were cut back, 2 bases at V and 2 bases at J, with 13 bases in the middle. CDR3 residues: CASSLSQGLGNQPQHF. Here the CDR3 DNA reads TGTGCCAGCAGCTTATCGCAGGGGCTCGGCAATCAGCCCCAGCATTTT.